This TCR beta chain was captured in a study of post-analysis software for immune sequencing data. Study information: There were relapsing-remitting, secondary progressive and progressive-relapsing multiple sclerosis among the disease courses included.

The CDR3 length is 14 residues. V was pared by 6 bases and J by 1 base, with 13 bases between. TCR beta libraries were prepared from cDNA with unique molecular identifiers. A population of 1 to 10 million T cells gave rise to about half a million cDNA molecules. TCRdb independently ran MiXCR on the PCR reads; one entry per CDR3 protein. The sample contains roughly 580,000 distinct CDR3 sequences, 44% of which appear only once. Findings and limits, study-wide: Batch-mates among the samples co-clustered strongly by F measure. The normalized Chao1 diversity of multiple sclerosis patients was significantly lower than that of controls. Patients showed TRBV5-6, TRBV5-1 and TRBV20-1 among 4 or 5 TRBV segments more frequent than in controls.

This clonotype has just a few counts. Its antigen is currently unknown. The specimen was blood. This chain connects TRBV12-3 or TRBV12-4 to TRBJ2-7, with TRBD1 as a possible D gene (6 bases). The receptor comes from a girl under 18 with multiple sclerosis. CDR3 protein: CASRRTVRSYEQYF. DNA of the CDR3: TGTGCCAGCAGACGGACAGTGCGGTCCTACGAGCAGTACTTC.